The clone carrying this T cell receptor (beta chain) is a singleton in its sample. The sample originates from a study of blood T cell repertoires in COVID-19. In the study overall: PBMCs, B-cell-depleted T cells, or T cells were the source of the cDNA or gDNA that made up the material.

Germline V gene sequence: CDR1 MNHNY, CDR2 SVGAGI (reference sequence). Trimming removed 5 bases from V and 2 bases from J; junction bases left unmatched: 11. The CDR3 has 17 residues. Participants came from some 26 US areas, aged about 18 to 90 years. Researchers sorted participants into cohorts using their self-reported clinical history. Methods used by the authors: Nucleated cell counts were estimated from reference gene primer amplification. TCRdb's table, derived via immunoSEQ multiplex PCR, lists solely in-frame clones and lacks some. The V and J calls and clone size come from that table; D and trimming were worked out from the DNA. Altogether some 240,000 clones are present, about 80% being singletons, with the ten largest covering over 4%.

The clonotype was recovered from a man aged 30 to 39 with acute COVID-19. The chain combines TRBV6-6 with TRBJ1-1; the match to TRBD1 covers 10 bases. Source material: PBMCs or T cells enriched from blood (not recorded which). CDR3 coding DNA: TGTGCCAGCAGTCTACGACAGGGGGCGGTGTTTAACACTGAAGCTTTCTTT. It is translated as CASSLRQGAVFNTEAFF.